This T cell receptor beta chain emerged from a study of blood T cell repertoires in COVID-19. The wider study: Spain, Italy and the United States supplied samples that represented acute and convalescent COVID-19. In each case, the material was cDNA or gDNA derived from T cells, B-cell-depleted T cells, or PBMCs.

This CDR3 spans 15 amino acids. V was pared by 2 bases and J by 4 bases, with 14 bases between. Per germline, CDR1 MDHEN and CDR2 SYDVKM. The protocol was immunoSEQ multiplex PCR, while the TCRdb copy is restricted to in-frame clones and leaves out a portion. The sample lists approximately 70,000 clones, more than 85% occurring once. This sequence originates from a woman aged 60-75 years with active COVID-19. The chain combines TRBV28 with TRBJ2-5; possible D gene TRBD2, 6 bases. Source material: peripheral blood. The CDR3 sequence: CASSLGGNPAETQYF. CDR3 sequence (DNA): TGTGCCAGCAGTTTAGGGGGGAATCCGGCAGAGACCCAGTACTTC.